A single sample gave rise to the 2 T cell receptor beta chains below, sequenced in a study of post-analysis software for immune sequencing data. Study findings and constraints: Relative to controls, patients had about five TRBV segments at higher frequency, with TRBV5-6, TRBV5-1 and TRBV20-1 among these.

Each TCR beta cDNA library carried unique molecular identifiers. From the PCR reads, TCRdb called clonotypes with MiXCR, one entry per CDR3 protein. The sample has hundreds of thousands of distinct CDR3 sequences, just under 30% seen once. The antigens for these receptors are not known. Sequenced material: blood. These receptors all come from a girl aged 10 to 17 with multiple sclerosis.

The chain recombines TRBV20-1 with TRBJ1-2; tentatively, D is TRBD1 (5 bases). CDR3 length equals 16 residues. Germline values: CDR1 DFQATT, CDR2 SNEGSKA (reference sequence). Deletions cut 3 bases from V and 0 bases from J, with 17 bases between. The CDR3 DNA reads TGCAGTGCTAGGGGGACGGCGCGGGGAGCTAACTATGGCTACACCTTC. Residues: CSARGTARGANYGYTF.

Note on this clonotype: One junction end does not reproduce the germline sequence, and a read error may be involved. The chain employs TRBV9 and TRBJ2-2; 12 positions agree with TRBD2. This CDR3 is built from 16 residues. Germline loops: CDR1 SGDLS, CDR2 YYNGEE. This CDR3 reads CANSSLTSGGTGELFF. CDR3 nucleotide sequence: TGTGCCAACAGCAGTCTGACTAGCGGGGGTACCGGGGAGCTGTTTTTT.